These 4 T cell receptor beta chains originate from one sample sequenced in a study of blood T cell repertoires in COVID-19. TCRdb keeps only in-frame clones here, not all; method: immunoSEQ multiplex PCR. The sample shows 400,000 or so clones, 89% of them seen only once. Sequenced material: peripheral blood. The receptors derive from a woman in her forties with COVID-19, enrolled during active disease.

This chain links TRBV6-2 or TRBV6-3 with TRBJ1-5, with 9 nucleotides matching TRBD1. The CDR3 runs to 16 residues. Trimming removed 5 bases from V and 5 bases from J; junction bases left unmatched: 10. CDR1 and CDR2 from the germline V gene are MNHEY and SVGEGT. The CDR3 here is CASSPITGGGDQPQHF. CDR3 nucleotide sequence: TGTGCCAGCAGTCCGATAACAGGGGGCGGAGATCAGCCCCAGCATTTT.

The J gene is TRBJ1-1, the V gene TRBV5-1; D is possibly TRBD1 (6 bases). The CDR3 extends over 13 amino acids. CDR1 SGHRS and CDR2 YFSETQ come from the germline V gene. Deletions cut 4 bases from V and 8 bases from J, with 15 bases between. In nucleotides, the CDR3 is TGCGCCAGCAGCCTCGGACAGCCGGGGGAAGCTTTCTTT. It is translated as CASSLGQPGEAFF.

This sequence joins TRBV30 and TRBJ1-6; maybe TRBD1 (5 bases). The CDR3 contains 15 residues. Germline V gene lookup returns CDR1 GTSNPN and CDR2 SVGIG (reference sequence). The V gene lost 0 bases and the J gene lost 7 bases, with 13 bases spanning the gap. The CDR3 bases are TGTGCCTGGAGTGTACAGCGACAGTTCAATTCACCCCTCCACTTT. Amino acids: CAWSVQRQFNSPLHF.

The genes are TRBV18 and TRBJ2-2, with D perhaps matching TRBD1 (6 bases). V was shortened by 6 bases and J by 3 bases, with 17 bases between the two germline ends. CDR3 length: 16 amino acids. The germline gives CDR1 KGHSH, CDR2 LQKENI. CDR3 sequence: CASSPSRGVDTGELFF. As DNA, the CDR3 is TGTGCCAGCTCCCCGAGCAGGGGAGTGGACACCGGGGAGCTGTTTTTT.